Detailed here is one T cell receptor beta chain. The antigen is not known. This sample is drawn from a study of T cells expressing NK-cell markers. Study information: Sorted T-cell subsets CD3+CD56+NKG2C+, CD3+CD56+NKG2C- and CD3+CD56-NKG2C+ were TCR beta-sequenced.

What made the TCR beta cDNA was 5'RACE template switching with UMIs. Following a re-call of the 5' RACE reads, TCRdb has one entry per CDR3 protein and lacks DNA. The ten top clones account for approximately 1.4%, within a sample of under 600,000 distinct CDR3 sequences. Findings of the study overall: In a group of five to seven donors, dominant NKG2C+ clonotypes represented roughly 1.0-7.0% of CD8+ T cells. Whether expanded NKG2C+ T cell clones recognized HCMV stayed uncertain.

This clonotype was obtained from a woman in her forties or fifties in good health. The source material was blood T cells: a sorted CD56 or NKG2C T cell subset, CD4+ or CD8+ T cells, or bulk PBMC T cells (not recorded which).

The CDR3 region is CASSLLPSGGPYNEQFF. The chain carries TRBV11-3 and TRBJ2-1; there is no DNA to check the TCRdb D call of TRBD2. CDR1 and CDR2 (germline): SGHNT, YENEEA. CDR3 length equals 17 residues.